This is a list of T cell receptor beta chains from one sample in a study of blood T cell repertoires in COVID-19. TCRdb's copy holds only in-frame clones and misses some; the assay was immunoSEQ multiplex PCR. Among around 160,000 clones listed, approximately 90% were seen once. The source material was peripheral blood. The receptors were gathered from a woman between 70 and 85 years old with COVID-19, enrolled during active disease. Each CDR3 is given with its conserved first and last residue. Fields, in order: D gene, J gene, V gene, CDR3 DNA, CDR3 protein. A D gene is named only where the DNA matches it firmly.

TRBD1	TRBJ1-5	TRBV7-8	TGTGCCAGCAGCGCCCGGGACAGCCATTCCAATCAGCCCCAGCATTTT	CASSARDSHSNQPQHF
TRBD2	TRBJ2-1	TRBV4-1	TGCGCCAGCAGCCGGTTGCTAGCGGGGGACAATGAGCAGTTCTTC	CASSRLLAGDNEQFF
-	TRBJ1-5	TRBV2	TGTGCCAGCAGTGAATGGTCAGGGTGGCGCAATCAGCCCCAGCATTTT	CASSEWSGWRNQPQHF
TRBD1	TRBJ1-1	TRBV28	TGTGCCAGCAGTTCCAAACAGGGGGCGGTCACTGAAGCTTTCTTT	CASSSKQGAVTEAFF
TRBD2	TRBJ2-7	TRBV6-5	TGTGCCAGCAGTCGGGGGGACCCCCGCTACGAGCAGTACTTC	CASSRGDPRYEQYF
TRBD1	TRBJ2-7	TRBV28	TGTGCCAGCAGTTACCCGGGACAGGGCTACGAGCAGTACTTC	CASSYPGQGYEQYF
-	TRBJ1-1	TRBV3-1/TRBV3-2	TGTGCCAGCAGCCAGTACATGAACACTGAAGCTTTCTTT	CASSQYMNTEAFF
-	TRBJ2-7	TRBV6-5	TGTGCCAGTCTCTGGGGCCCCTCCTACGAGCAGTACTTC	CASLWGPSYEQYF
TRBD2	TRBJ2-1	TRBV19	TGTGCCAGTGCAGCGGGGGGGCTGGGTGAGCAGTTCTTC	CASAAGGLGEQFF
TRBD1	TRBJ2-5	TRBV6-6	TGTGCCAGCAGCCTAAGGACAGGGGAGACCCAGTACTTC	CASSLRTGETQYF
-	TRBJ1-3	TRBV9	TGTGCCAGCAGCGATACTGTGACAGGCCCGGGAAACACCATATATTTT	CASSDTVTGPGNTIYF
-	TRBJ1-1	TRBV19	TGTGCCAGTAGTATCTGGAACACTGAAGCTTTCTTT	CASSIWNTEAFF
-	TRBJ2-7	TRBV30	TGTGCCTGGAGTGTTGGAGGCAGGGGAATACCCTACGAGCAGTACTTC	CAWSVGGRGIPYEQYF
TRBD2	TRBJ2-7	TRBV7-8	TGTGCCAGCAGCTGGCTGCGGGGGGCCCCCTACGAGCAGTACTTC	CASSWLRGAPYEQYF